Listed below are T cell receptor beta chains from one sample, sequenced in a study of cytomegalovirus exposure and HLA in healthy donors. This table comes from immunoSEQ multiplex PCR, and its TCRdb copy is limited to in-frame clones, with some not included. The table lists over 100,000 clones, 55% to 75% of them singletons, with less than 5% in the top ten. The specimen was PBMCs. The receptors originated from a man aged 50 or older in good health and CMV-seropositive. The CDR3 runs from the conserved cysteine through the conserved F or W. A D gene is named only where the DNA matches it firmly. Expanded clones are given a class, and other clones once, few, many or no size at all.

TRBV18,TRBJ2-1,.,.,TGTGCCAGCTCACCTAGGGCGGGGGCTTACAATGAGCAGTTCTTC,CASSPRAGAYNEQFF
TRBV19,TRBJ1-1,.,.,TGTGCCAGTAGTATAGACAGGGGGAACACTGAAGCTTTCTTT,CASSIDRGNTEAFF
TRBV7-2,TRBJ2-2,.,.,TGTGCCAGCAGCTCAGCCCTAGCTGCGACCGGGGAGCTGTTTTTT,CASSSALAATGELFF
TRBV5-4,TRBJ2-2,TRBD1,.,TGTGCCAGCAGCAGAGGGACAGGGGACACCGGGGAGCTGTTTTTT,CASSRGTGDTGELFF
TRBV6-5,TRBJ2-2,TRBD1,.,TGTGCCAGCAGTTTCACCGGACAGGGTGTTGGGGGGGAGCTGTTTTTT,CASSFTGQGVGGELFF
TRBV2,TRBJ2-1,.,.,TGTGCCAGCAGTGTACAGCGGGTCCCGTTCTTC,CASSVQRVPFF
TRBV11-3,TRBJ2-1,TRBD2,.,TGTGCCAGCAGCCCGGGGGGAGACTCCTACAATGAGCAGTTCTTC,CASSPGGDSYNEQFF
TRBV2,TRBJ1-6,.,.,TGTGCCAGCAGTGTTATTCGGGAAAATTCACCCCTCCACTTT,CASSVIRENSPLHF
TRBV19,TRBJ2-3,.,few,TGTGCCAGTAGTATTTTGGCGGGCACAGATACGCAGTATTTT,CASSILAGTDTQYF
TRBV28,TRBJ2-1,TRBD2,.,TGTGCCAGCAGGACTAGCGGGAACAATGAGCAGTTCTTC,CASRTSGNNEQFF
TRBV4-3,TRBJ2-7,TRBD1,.,TGCGCCAGCAGCCAAAGAGCCCGGGACAGGGCGGCCTACGAGCAGTACTTC,CASSQRARDRAAYEQYF
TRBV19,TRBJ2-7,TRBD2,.,TGTGCCAGTAGCCCCCGGGCGGGAGGGCCGTACGAGCAGTACTTC,CASSPRAGGPYEQYF
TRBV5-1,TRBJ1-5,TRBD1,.,TGCGCCAGCAGCTTGGCCGCTGACAGGGGGCAGCCCCAGCATTTT,CASSLAADRGQPQHF
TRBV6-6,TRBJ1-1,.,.,TGTGCCAGCAGCCCGGCCAGGGCAGGGGTCACTGAAGCTTTCTTT,CASSPARAGVTEAFF
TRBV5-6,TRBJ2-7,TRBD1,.,TGTGCCAGCAGCTTCGGACAGGGGGCTTCATACGAGCAGTACTTC,CASSFGQGASYEQYF
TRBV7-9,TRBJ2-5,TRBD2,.,TGTGCCAGCAGCTTAGTATCGACTAGCGGGAGCTTATGGGAGACCCAGTACTTC,CASSLVSTSGSLWETQYF
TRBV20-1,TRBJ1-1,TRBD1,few,TGCAGTGCAGAGGGGGCCGGTGAAGCTTTCTTT,CSAEGAGEAFF
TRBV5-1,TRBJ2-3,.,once,TGCGCCAGCAGCTTGGCGAGGGATACGCAGTATTTT,CASSLARDTQYF
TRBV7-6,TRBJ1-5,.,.,TGTGCCAGCAGCCAAGGGGCAGGGAATCAGCCCCAGCATTTT,CASSQGAGNQPQHF
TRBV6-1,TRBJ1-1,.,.,TGTGCCAGCAGGAGTACAGCGAACACTGAAGCTTTCTTT,CASRSTANTEAFF
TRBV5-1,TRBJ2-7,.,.,TGCGCCAGCAGCTTGGCCTTAAGCCCCACAGGGAACAAAAACGAGCAGTACTTC,CASSLALSPTGNKNEQYF
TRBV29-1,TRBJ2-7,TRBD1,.,TGCAGCGTTGACCTCAGACCGGGACAGGGTCAGAACGAGCAGTACTTC,CSVDLRPGQGQNEQYF
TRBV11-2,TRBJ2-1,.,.,TGTGCCAGCAGCTTAGTCCTCAACCTAGATGAGCAGTTCTTC,CASSLVLNLDEQFF
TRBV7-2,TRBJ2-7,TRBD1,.,TGTGCCAGCAGCTTAGGACAGGGGCGGACCTACGAGCAGTACTTC,CASSLGQGRTYEQYF
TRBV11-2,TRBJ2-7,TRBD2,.,TGTGCCAGCAGCTTCCCACCCGGGACTAGCGGGGGGCCCTCCCACGAGCAGTACTTC,CASSFPPGTSGGPSHEQYF
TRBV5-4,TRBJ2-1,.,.,TGTGCCAGCAGCGGCGGCAGGGAAAGGGCTGAGCAGTTCTTC,CASSGGRERAEQFF
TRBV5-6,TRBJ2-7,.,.,TGTGCCAGCAGCTTCGGGCTAGCAGACGAGCAGTACTTC,CASSFGLADEQYF
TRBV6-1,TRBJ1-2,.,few,TGTGCCAGCAGTGAAACAGGGTCGGGCTACACCTTC,CASSETGSGYTF
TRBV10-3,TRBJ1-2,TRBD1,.,TGTGCCATCAGGCAGGGGGCGGGAGGCTACACCTTC,CAIRQGAGGYTF
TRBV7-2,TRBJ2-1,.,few,TGTGCCAGCAGCTTAGCGGGCAGCGGAATCAATGAGCAGTTCTTC,CASSLAGSGINEQFF
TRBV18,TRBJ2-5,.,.,TGTGCCAGCTCCCGACAGCGAGAGACCCAGTACTTC,CASSRQRETQYF
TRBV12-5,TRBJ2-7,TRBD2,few,TGTGCTAGCTTCCTGGGAGCGGGGGGAGGCGAGCAGTACTTC,CASFLGAGGGEQYF
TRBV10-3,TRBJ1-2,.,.,TGTGCCATCAGTGAGTCAGTGGCAGGGCCGGTGAACTATGGCTACACCTTC,CAISESVAGPVNYGYTF
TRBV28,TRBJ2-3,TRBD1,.,TGTGCCAGCAGTCAGGGGGCCGGGGGAGATACGCAGTATTTT,CASSQGAGGDTQYF
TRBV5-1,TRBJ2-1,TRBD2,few,TGCGCCAGCAGCCCGGTTCAACTAGCGGGGGGTGAGCAGTTCTTC,CASSPVQLAGGEQFF
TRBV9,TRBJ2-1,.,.,TGTGCCAGCAGCGACAGGGGGAGGGATGAGCAGTTCTTC,CASSDRGRDEQFF
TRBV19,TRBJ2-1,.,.,TGTGCCAGTACCCTTATGAGGGGGGGATACAATGAGCAGTTCTTC,CASTLMRGGYNEQFF
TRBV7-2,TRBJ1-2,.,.,TGTGCCAGCAGCCCCGACCAGAGGTATGGCTACACCTTC,CASSPDQRYGYTF
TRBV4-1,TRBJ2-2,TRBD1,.,TGCGCACCGACAGGGCCCACCGGGGAGCTGTTTTTT,CAPTGPTGELFF
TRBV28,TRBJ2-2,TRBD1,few,TGTGCCACTCGGACAGGGGGCACCGGGGAGCTGTTTTTT,CATRTGGTGELFF
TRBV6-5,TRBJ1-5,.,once,TGTGCCAGCAGTTTGGGCAGGAGCAATCAGCCCCAGCATTTT,CASSLGRSNQPQHF
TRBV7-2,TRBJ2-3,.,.,TGTGCCAGCAGCTTAGTAGGGACATCCACAGATACGCAGTATTTT,CASSLVGTSTDTQYF
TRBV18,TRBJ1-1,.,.,TGTGCCAGCTCACCACCGGCAGGGAACACTGAAGCTTTCTTT,CASSPPAGNTEAFF
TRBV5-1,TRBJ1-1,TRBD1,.,TGCGCCAGCGGGACAGGGGCGAACACTGAAGCTTTCTTT,CASGTGANTEAFF
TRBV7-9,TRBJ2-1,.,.,TGTGCCAGCAGCCCATTATCCGGCAGGGACAATGAGCAGTTCTTC,CASSPLSGRDNEQFF
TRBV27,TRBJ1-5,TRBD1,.,TGTGCCAGCAGTAACGGACAGGGATGGAATCAGCCCCAGCATTTT,CASSNGQGWNQPQHF
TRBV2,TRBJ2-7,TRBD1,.,TGTGCCAGCAGCTCGGACAGGGTATGGGACGAGCAGTACTTC,CASSSDRVWDEQYF
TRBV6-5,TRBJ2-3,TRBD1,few,TGTGCCAGCAGTGCGCGAACAGGGGGCGCGGATACGCAGTATTTT,CASSARTGGADTQYF
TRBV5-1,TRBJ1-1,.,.,TGCGCCAGCAGTTTCGACAGGAACACTGAAGCTTTCTTT,CASSFDRNTEAFF
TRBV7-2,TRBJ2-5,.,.,TGTGCCAGCAGCTTAGTGGACTCTCGGGGGGAGACCCAGTACTTC,CASSLVDSRGETQYF
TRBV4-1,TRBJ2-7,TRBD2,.,TGCGCCAGCAGCCAAGCGGGGAGCGGGGGCTACGAGCAGTACTTC,CASSQAGSGGYEQYF
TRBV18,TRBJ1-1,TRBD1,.,TGTGCCAGCTCACCATTGGGACAGGGCAACACTGAAGCTTTCTTT,CASSPLGQGNTEAFF
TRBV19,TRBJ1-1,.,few,TGTGCCAGTAGTACGGGAGGGCTCATGAACACTGAAGCTTTCTTT,CASSTGGLMNTEAFF
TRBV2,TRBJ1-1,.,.,TGTGCCAGCAGTGACTGGAGTATGAACACTGAAGCTTTCTTT,CASSDWSMNTEAFF